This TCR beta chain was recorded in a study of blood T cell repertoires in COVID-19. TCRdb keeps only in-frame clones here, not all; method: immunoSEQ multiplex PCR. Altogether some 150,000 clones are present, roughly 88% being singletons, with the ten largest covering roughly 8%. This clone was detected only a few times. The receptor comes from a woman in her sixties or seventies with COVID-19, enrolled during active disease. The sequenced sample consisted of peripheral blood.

CDR3 region: CASSPSPDRANYGYTF. CDR3 in DNA: TGCGCCAGCAGCCCCAGCCCGGACAGAGCTAACTATGGCTACACCTTC. The rearrangement joins TRBV5-1 to TRBJ1-2, with D tentatively TRBD1 (6 bases). Germline CDR1 SGHRS, CDR2 YFSETQ. This CDR3 has 16 residues. The ends were cut back, 4 bases at V and 0 bases at J, with 16 bases in the middle.